These 32 T cell receptor beta chains originate from one sample sequenced in a study of blood T cell repertoires in COVID-19. Sequencing used immunoSEQ multiplex PCR; TCRdb keeps in-frame clones, though not all of them. The sample carries approximately 300,000 clones, about 93% recorded once. What was sequenced was peripheral blood. Source of these receptors: a woman in her 30s with COVID-19, enrolled during active disease.

The chain recombines TRBV7-2 with TRBJ2-5; no firm D call. Germline V gene data show CDR1 as SGHTA and CDR2 as FQGNSA. V shed 4 bases and J shed 4 bases, with 10 bases lying between them. CDR3 size: 13 residues. For the CDR3, the DNA is TGTGCCAGCAGCTCCGGTCCAGGAGAGACCCAGTACTTC. Translating gives CASSSGPGETQYF. Full variable domain (outside the CDR3, taken from reference TRBV7-2 and TRBJ2-5): GAGVSQSPSNKVTEKGKDVELRCDPISGHTALYWYRQSLGQGLEFLIYFQGNSAPDKSGLPSDRFSAERTGGSVSTLTIQRTQQEDSAVYLCASSSGPGETQYFGPGTRLLVL.

The chain employs TRBV28 and TRBJ2-3; 8 bases match TRBD1. The CDR3 sequence is 16 residues long. CDR1 MDHEN and CDR2 SYDVKM come from the germline V gene. The trim removed 0 bases at V and 1 base at J, leaving 3 bases unmatched. The CDR3 reads CASSLWPGQGTDTQYF. The DNA for the CDR3 is TGTGCCAGCAGTTTATGGCCGGGACAGGGCACAGATACGCAGTATTTT. Full variable domain (remainder filled in from reference TRBV28 and TRBJ2-3): DVKVTQSSRYLVKRTGEKVFLECVQDMDHENMFWYRQDPGLGLRLIYFSYDVKMKEKGDIPEGYSVSREKKERFSLILESASTNQTSMYLCASSLWPGQGTDTQYFGPGTRLTVL.

V gene TRBV9 combines with J gene TRBJ2-5; D possibly corresponds to TRBD1 (6 bases). The V end lost 4 bases, the J end lost 5 bases, and 12 bases lay between the germline ends. Per germline, CDR1 SGDLS and CDR2 YYNGEE. The CDR3 is 13 amino acids. The CDR3 nucleotides are TGTGCCAGCAGCATACAGGGCCGTGAGACCCAGTACTTC. This sequence encodes CASSIQGRETQYF.

The V and J genes are TRBV5-5 and TRBJ1-1, with a tentative D call TRBD1 (5 bases). Trimming pared 0 bases from V and 5 bases from J, leaving 8 bases between. The germline V gene has CDR1 SGHKS and CDR2 YYEKEE (reference sequence). The length of the CDR3 is 13 residues. CDR3 protein: CASSLGGGTEAFF. Written as DNA, the CDR3 is TGTGCCAGCAGCTTGGGGGGGGGAACTGAAGCTTTCTTT.

This chain links TRBV21-1 with TRBJ1-3; TRBD1 is the table's D call and was not checked against the DNA. TRBV21-1 is designated a pseudogene. The CDR3 runs 14 residues. Here the CDR3 reads CASSVQGRGNTIYF. CDR3 nucleotide sequence: TGTGCCAGCAGCGTACAGGGGCGGGGAAACACCATATATTTT.

J is TRBJ1-4 and V is TRBV27, with 12 nucleotides matching TRBD1. The ends lost 2 bases at V and 7 bases at J; junction bases unmatched: 2. The germline V gene encodes CDR1 MNHEY and CDR2 SMNVEV (reference sequence). The CDR3 is made up of 15 amino acids. The CDR3 DNA reads TGTGCCAGCAGTTTAAGGGACAGGGGGCCTGAAAAACTGTTTTTT. Residues: CASSLRDRGPEKLFF.

The chain couples TRBV7-5 to TRBJ1-4. TRBV7-5 is a listed pseudogene. The CDR3 extends over 15 amino acids. This CDR3 is CARSSSRATNEKLFF. The CDR3 DNA sequence: TGTGCCAGAAGCTCGTCCCGGGCAACTAATGAAAAACTGTTTTTT.

In this sample, this clone turned up once. The chain carries TRBV5-6 and TRBJ2-5; 10 bases fit TRBD1. Unmatched junction bases numbered 4, after V lost 0 bases and J lost 5 bases. CDR1 and CDR2 (germline): SGHDT, YYEEEE. The CDR3 consists of 15 residues. The DNA for the CDR3 is TGTGCCAGCAGCTTGGGGACAGGGGGAAGGGAGACCCAGTACTTC. Translating it yields CASSLGTGGRETQYF. The complete variable domain, with remaining parts taken from reference TRBV5-6 and TRBJ2-5, reads DAGVTQSPTHLIKTRGQQVTLRCSPKSGHDTVSWYQQALGQGPQFIFQYYEEEERQRGNFPDRFSGHQFPNYSSELNVNALLLGDSALYLCASSLGTGGRETQYFGPGTRLLVL.

This chain connects TRBV6-5 to TRBJ2-7; 7 bases match TRBD1. Germline V gene sequence: CDR1 MNHEY, CDR2 SVGAGI. The CDR3 has 14 amino acids. V trimming: 8 bases; J trimming: 1 base; junction bases outside the gene matches: 8. CDR3 nucleotide sequence: TGTGCCAGCGGACTCCGGGACAGTTCCTACGAGCAGTACTTC. The encoded protein is CASGLRDSSYEQYF.

The V call is TRBV30, the J call TRBJ1-2; D remains unclear. The germline V and J ends were trimmed by 7 bases and 1 base, with 10 bases remaining between them. The CDR3 covers 12 residues. Germline CDR1 reads GTSNPN; CDR2 reads SVGIG (reference sequence). In nucleotides, the CDR3 is TGTGCCTCCGAAGACAATAACTATGGCTACACCTTC. It translates to CASEDNNYGYTF.

The table lists this clone with a few counts. The chain couples TRBV6-5 to TRBJ2-7; TRBD2 matches 7 bases. CDR3 size: 16 residues. Germline CDR1 MNHEY, CDR2 SVGAGI. Losses at the gene ends were 1 base for V and 2 bases for J; bases not matched to a gene: 8. The CDR3 DNA follows: TGTGCCAGCAGTTACTGGCCAAGCGGGACTACCTACGAGCAGTACTTC. It is translated as CASSYWPSGTTYEQYF.

The chain combines TRBV10-1 with TRBJ2-2; D possibly corresponds to TRBD2 (6 bases). Per germline, CDR1 WNHNN and CDR2 SYGVQD (reference sequence). The length of the CDR3 is 15 residues. V was clipped by 5 bases and J by 2 bases, with 12 bases between them. CDR3 region: CASSRDFRNTGELFF. DNA for the CDR3: TGCGCCAGCAGTCGGGACTTTCGAAACACCGGGGAGCTGTTTTTT.

CDR3 residues: CAEGNTEAFF. As DNA, the CDR3 is TGTGCGGAGGGGAACACTGAAGCTTTCTTT. This chain joins TRBV11-2 and TRBJ1-1; no clear D gene. This CDR3 region has 10 residues. Germline V CDR1 and CDR2: SGHAT, FQNNGV.

This chain connects TRBV6-1 to TRBJ2-7; possible D gene TRBD1, 6 bases. CDR3 length equals 20 residues. Trimming took 0 bases from V and 4 from J, leaving 28 bases between them. Germline loops: CDR1 MNHNS, CDR2 SASEGT. DNA for the CDR3: TGTGCCAGCAGTGAAGCTGGCCCCTCGGACCGGGACATTCCAACTTACGAGCAGTACTTC. Protein product: CASSEAGPSDRDIPTYEQYF.

This clone has a single count. The genes are TRBV2 and TRBJ2-7, with 8 bases identical to TRBD1. CDR1 is SNHLY, CDR2 FYNNEI, per germline. V shed 10 bases and J 3 bases; nucleotides not matched to a gene: 5. There are 12 residues in the CDR3. The CDR3 spells CATLTGDYEQYF. As DNA, the CDR3 is TGTGCCACCCTGACAGGGGACTACGAGCAGTACTTC.

This rearrangement joins TRBV6-5 to TRBJ1-1; D uncertain. Trimming cost V 0 bases and J 0 bases, with 8 bases left between them. The CDR3 covers 15 residues. Germline CDR1 MNHEY, CDR2 SVGAGI. The CDR3 DNA follows: TGTGCCAGCAGTTACTCGACGGGGATGAACACTGAAGCTTTCTTT. Protein sequence: CASSYSTGMNTEAFF.

This chain joins TRBV9 and TRBJ2-1; 7 bases align to TRBD2. The V and J ends lost 0 bases and 3 bases, in that order; junction bases with no gene match: 6. The CDR3 is 16 amino acids. The germline gives CDR1 SGDLS, CDR2 YYNGEE. In nucleotides, the CDR3 is TGTGCCAGCAGCGTAGCAATTAGCGGGCACTACAATGAGCAGTTCTTC. It yields the protein CASSVAISGHYNEQFF.

The chain carries TRBV19 and TRBJ2-5, with a weak D call TRBD2 (5 bases). The CDR3 runs to 14 residues. Germline V gives CDR1 LNHDA, CDR2 SQIVND (reference sequence). The V end lost 3 bases, the J end lost 5 bases, and 13 bases lay between the germline ends. The CDR3 is CASSMGLAGETQYF. CDR3 coding DNA: TGTGCCAGTAGTATGGGCCTAGCTGGCGAGACCCAGTACTTC.

This chain connects TRBV18 to TRBJ2-7; D is uncertain. The CDR3 has 13 amino acids. The ends were cut back, 5 bases at V and 6 bases at J, with 14 bases in the middle. CDR1 is KGHSH and CDR2 is LQKENI in the germline V gene. The chain's CDR3 is CASSADPRSEQYF. The CDR3 DNA follows: TGTGCCAGCTCAGCCGACCCTAGAAGCGAGCAGTACTTC.

The chain carries TRBV5-1 and TRBJ2-3, with 9 nucleotides matching TRBD2. CDR1 and CDR2 from the germline V gene are SGHRS and YFSETQ. The CDR3 runs to 16 residues. J was trimmed by 2 bases and V by 2 bases; bases with no gene match: 6. The CDR3 sequence: CASSFGIAGATDTQYF. CDR3 in DNA: TGCGCCAGCAGCTTTGGGATAGCGGGAGCCACAGATACGCAGTATTTT.

The chain links TRBV4-1 to TRBJ2-1; 7 positions agree with TRBD1. After removal of 0 bases from V and 0 bases from J, the junction contained 5 bases not matched to a gene. The CDR3 extends over 17 amino acids. Germline loops: CDR1 MGHRA, CDR2 YSYEKL. The CDR3, as DNA: TGCGCCAGCAGCCAAGACGGACAGGCGTTCTCCTACAATGAGCAGTTCTTC. Residues: CASSQDGQAFSYNEQFF.

V is TRBV9 and J is TRBJ2-7, with 11 bases lining up with TRBD2. CDR3 length: 15 residues. V lost 4 bases and J lost 1; bases outside the gene matches: 4. The germline V gene encodes CDR1 SGDLS and CDR2 YYNGEE. This CDR3 is CASSLLAGGSYEQYF. CDR3 nucleotide sequence: TGTGCCAGCAGCCTTTTAGCGGGAGGGTCCTACGAGCAGTACTTC.

The rearrangement uses TRBV28 and TRBJ1-4; 11 nucleotides line up with TRBD1. Looked up from germline, CDR1 is MDHEN and CDR2 is SYDVKM. The length of the CDR3 is 16 residues. V was pared by 1 base and J by 6 bases, with 4 bases of the junction left unmatched. This CDR3 is CASSLLVGQGDEKLFF. For the CDR3, the DNA is TGTGCCAGCAGTTTATTGGTGGGACAGGGGGATGAAAAACTGTTTTTT. The entire variable domain, with the rest obtained from reference TRBV28 and TRBJ1-4, is as follows: DVKVTQSSRYLVKRTGEKVFLECVQDMDHENMFWYRQDPGLGLRLIYFSYDVKMKEKGDIPEGYSVSREKKERFSLILESASTNQTSMYLCASSLLVGQGDEKLFFGSGTQLSVL.

The chain joins TRBV5-5 to TRBJ2-7, with D possibly matching TRBD1 (6 bases). CDR3 length: 16 amino acids. V lost 0 bases and J lost 1, with 14 bases in between. CDR1 and CDR2 from the germline V gene are SGHKS and YYEKEE (reference sequence). CDR3 nucleotide sequence: TGTGCCAGCAGCTTGGGTCCCGGACAGAATTCCTACGAGCAGTACTTC. The encoded protein is CASSLGPGQNSYEQYF.

The chain couples TRBV19 to TRBJ1-1; no definite D call. The germline gives CDR1 LNHDA, CDR2 SQIVND (reference sequence). V lost 5 bases to trimming and J lost 8 bases, with 15 bases between them. The CDR3 is 13 amino acids. CDR3 residues: CASSPSAAGEAFF. CDR3 nucleotide sequence: TGTGCCAGTAGTCCGAGTGCGGCCGGGGAAGCTTTCTTT.

This clone was seen only once. The rearrangement links TRBV5-1 to TRBJ2-5, with D perhaps matching TRBD2 (6 bases). The CDR3 loop spans 14 amino acids. In germline, CDR1 is SGHRS, CDR2 YFSETQ. V lost 7 bases and J 5 bases, leaving 18 bases between the germline ends. DNA of the CDR3: TGCGCCAGCGCCTCTTCGGAGGGAGAGGAGACCCAGTACTTC. This gives the protein CASASSEGEETQYF.

This clone is a singleton in its sample. The CDR3 DNA follows: TGTGCCAGCTCACACCAGCAGGGGGCCTTCTCTGGGGCCAACGTCCTGACTTTC. Its translation is CASSHQQGAFSGANVLTF. V is TRBV18 and J is TRBJ2-6, with TRBD1 matching over 8 bases. With 4 bases clipped from V and 0 bases from J, the junction kept 8 bases outside the gene matches. Germline loops: CDR1 KGHSH, CDR2 LQKENI. The length of the CDR3 is 18 residues.

The table lists this clone with a count of one. The rearrangement uses TRBV27 and TRBJ2-2, with no clear D. There are 13 residues in the CDR3. V was cut by 2 bases and J by 3 bases, with 4 bases left in between. Germline V gene data show CDR1 as MNHEY and CDR2 as SMNVEV (reference sequence). CDR3 loop: CASSLGDTGELFF. The CDR3 coding sequence is TGTGCCAGCAGTTTAGGAGACACCGGGGAGCTGTTTTTT.

The rearrangement joins TRBV5-3 to TRBJ1-2, with D perhaps TRBD1 (6 bases). TRBV5-3 belongs to the ORF category, with a function that is uncertain. CDR3 length equals 13 residues. The CDR3: CDKGGGPHYGYTF. CDR3 DNA sequence: TGTGATAAGGGGGGGGGCCCTCACTATGGCTACACCTTC.

In DNA, the CDR3 is TGTGCCAGCAGCCCCCCGTACCCGGGGGCTGAAGCTTTCTTT. This encodes CASSPPYPGAEAFF. The chain joins TRBV11-2 to TRBJ1-1; a possible D gene is TRBD1 (5 bases). The germline CDR1 and CDR2 sequences are SGHAT and FQNNGV. The CDR3 consists of 14 residues. Deletions cut 5 bases from V and 6 bases from J, with 16 bases between.

A word on this clone: The sample has other DNA sequences that encode this CDR3 too. Here the CDR3 reads CASSFTGYEQYF. CDR3 bases: TGTGCCAGCAGCTTCACAGGTTACGAGCAGTACTTC. The chain is built from TRBV11-2 and TRBJ2-7, with D tentatively TRBD1 (5 bases). The germline V and J ends were trimmed by 3 bases and 4 bases, with 7 bases remaining between them. CDR1 SGHAT and CDR2 FQNNGV come from the germline V gene. CDR3 length equals 12 residues.

This clone was seen a handful of times. This sequence joins TRBV27 and TRBJ1-2; possibly TRBD1 for D (5 bases). This CDR3 comprises 15 residues. Trimming shortened V by 6 bases and J by 3 bases, and 17 bases separated the two germline ends. Germline V gene lookup returns CDR1 MNHEY and CDR2 SMNVEV (reference sequence). This CDR3 is CASSHDPAGHYGYTF. DNA of the CDR3: TGTGCCAGCAGCCACGACCCAGCAGGGCACTATGGCTACACCTTC.